The subject of this entry is one T cell receptor beta chain. This sample is part of a study of T-cell reconstitution after alpha-beta-depleted transplantation in children. The V segment lost 9 bases and the J segment 6 bases; nucleotides outside the gene matches: 14. The CDR3 is 15 amino acids. Germline lookup yields CDR1 KGHSH and CDR2 LQKENI. Preparation of the TCRbeta library used unique molecular identifiers. TCRdb reprocessed the PCR reads with MiXCR, giving one entry per CDR3 protein. Altogether 700,000 to 950,000 distinct CDR3 sequences are present, around 15% being singletons, with the ten largest covering just under 5%.

The rearrangement joins TRBV18 to TRBJ2-7; 10 bases map to TRBD2. Specimen: PBMCs, mostly from graft donor cells, collected 360 days after TCRalphabeta/CD19-depleted stem cell transplant. This receptor was obtained from a male patient younger than 18 who had a stem cell transplant for acute lymphoblastic leukemia, so the T cells may come from the graft donor. Here the CDR3 DNA reads TGTGCCAGTACCCTAGGGCTAGCGGGAGTCGGCGAGCAGTACTTC. As protein: CASTLGLAGVGEQYF.